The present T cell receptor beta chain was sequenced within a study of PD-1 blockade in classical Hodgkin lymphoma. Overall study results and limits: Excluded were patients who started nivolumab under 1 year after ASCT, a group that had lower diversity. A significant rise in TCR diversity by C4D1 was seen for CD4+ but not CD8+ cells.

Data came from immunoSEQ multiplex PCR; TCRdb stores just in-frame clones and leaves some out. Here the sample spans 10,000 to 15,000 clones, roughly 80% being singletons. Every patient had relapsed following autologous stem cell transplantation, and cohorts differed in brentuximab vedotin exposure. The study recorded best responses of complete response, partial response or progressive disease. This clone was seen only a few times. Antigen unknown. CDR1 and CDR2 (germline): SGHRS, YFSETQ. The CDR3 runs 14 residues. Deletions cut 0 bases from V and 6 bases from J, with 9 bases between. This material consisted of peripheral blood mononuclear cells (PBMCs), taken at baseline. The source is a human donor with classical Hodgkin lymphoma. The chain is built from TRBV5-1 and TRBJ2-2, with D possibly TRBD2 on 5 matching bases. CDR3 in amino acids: CASSLAVGAGELFF. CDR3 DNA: TGCGCCAGCAGCTTGGCGGTGGGAGCCGGGGAGCTGTTTTTT.